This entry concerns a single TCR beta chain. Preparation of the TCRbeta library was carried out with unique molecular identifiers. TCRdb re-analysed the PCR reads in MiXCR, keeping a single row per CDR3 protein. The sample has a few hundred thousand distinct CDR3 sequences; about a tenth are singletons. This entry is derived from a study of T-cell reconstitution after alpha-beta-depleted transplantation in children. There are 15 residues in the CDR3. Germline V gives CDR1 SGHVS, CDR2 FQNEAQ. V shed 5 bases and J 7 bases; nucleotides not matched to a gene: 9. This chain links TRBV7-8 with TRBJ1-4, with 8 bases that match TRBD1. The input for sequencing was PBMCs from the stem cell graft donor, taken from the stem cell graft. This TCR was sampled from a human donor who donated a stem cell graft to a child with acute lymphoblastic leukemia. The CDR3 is CASSHPDRGGEKLFF. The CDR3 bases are TGTGCCAGCAGCCATCCAGACAGGGGAGGTGAAAAACTGTTTTTT.